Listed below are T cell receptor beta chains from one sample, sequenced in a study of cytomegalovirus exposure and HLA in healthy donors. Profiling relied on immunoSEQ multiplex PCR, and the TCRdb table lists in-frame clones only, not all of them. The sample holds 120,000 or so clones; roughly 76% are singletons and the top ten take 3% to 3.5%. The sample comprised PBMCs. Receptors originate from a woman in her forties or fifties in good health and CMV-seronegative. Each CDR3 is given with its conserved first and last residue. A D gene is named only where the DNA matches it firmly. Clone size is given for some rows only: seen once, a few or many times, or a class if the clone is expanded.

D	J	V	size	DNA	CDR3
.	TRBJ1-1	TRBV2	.	TGTGCCAGCAGTGAAGCCCTGGCGGGAATCGCTTTCTTT	CASSEALAGIAFF
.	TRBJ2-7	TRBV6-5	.	TGTGCCAGCAGTGAGACCCTAGCCTACGAGCAGTACTTC	CASSETLAYEQYF
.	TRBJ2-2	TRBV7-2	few	TGTGCCAGCAGCCTGCTCCGGGGAGGCGAACTAGCGAACACCGGGGAGCTGTTTTTT	CASSLLRGGELANTGELFF
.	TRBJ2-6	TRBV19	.	TGTGCCAGTCGTGGGCGGGGGCTCCCCTCTGGGGCCAACGTCCTGACTTTC	CASRGRGLPSGANVLTF
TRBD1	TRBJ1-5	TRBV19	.	TGTGCCAGTACCATGGGAAGGCAGGGGGACTTCCTGTGGGCCAATCAGCCCCAGCATTTT	CASTMGRQGDFLWANQPQHF
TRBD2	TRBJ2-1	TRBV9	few	TGTGCCAGCAGCGCGGGACTAGCAGTCCTTGAGCAGTTCTTC	CASSAGLAVLEQFF
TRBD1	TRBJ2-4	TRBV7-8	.	TGTGCCAGCAGTCGTCCTATGGACAGGGGTAAAAACATTCAGTACTTC	CASSRPMDRGKNIQYF
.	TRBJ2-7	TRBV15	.	TGTGCCACCAGCAGAGTTGCTAGTCGTACTAGGCAGTACTTC	CATSRVASRTRQYF
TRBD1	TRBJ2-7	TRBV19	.	TGTGCCACCCGACAGGGTGGTACGCCCGAGCAGTACTTC	CATRQGGTPEQYF
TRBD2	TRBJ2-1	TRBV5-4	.	TGTGCCAGCAGCGAGACTAGCGGGACCTACAATGAGCAGTTCTTC	CASSETSGTYNEQFF
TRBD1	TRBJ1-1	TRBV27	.	TGTGCCAGCAGTTTTGGGACAGAAGCTTTGGCTTTCTTT	CASSFGTEALAFF
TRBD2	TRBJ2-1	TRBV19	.	TGTGCCAGTATTGGAGTAGCGGGAGACAATGAGCAGTTCTTC	CASIGVAGDNEQFF
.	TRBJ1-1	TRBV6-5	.	TGTGCCAGCAGGCCCGGGGAGAACACTGAAGCTTTCTTT	CASRPGENTEAFF
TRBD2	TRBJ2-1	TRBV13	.	TGTGCCAGCAGCTCGGCCGGGACTAGCGGGCCCAATGAGCAGTTCTTC	CASSSAGTSGPNEQFF
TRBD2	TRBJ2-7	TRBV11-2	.	TGTGCCAGCAGATCGAGCGGGAGGTCCCCCTACGAGCAGTACTTC	CASRSSGRSPYEQYF
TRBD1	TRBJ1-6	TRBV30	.	TGTGCCTGGAGTGGTGGACAGGATAATTCACCCCTCCACTTT	CAWSGGQDNSPLHF
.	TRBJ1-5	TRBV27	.	TGTGCCAGCAGTGCGGGGTCGGGGAGCAATCAGCCCCAGCATTTT	CASSAGSGSNQPQHF
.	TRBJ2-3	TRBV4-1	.	TGCGCCAGCAGCCAAATATCGGGGATTTCCACAGATACGCAGTATTTT	CASSQISGISTDTQYF
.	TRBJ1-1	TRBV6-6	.	TGTGCCAGCAGTTACTCGACACCTACAGGGCAGGCTGAAGCTTTCTTT	CASSYSTPTGQAEAFF
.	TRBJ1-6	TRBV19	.	TGTGCCAGTAGTATAGTCCCAGAATCACCCCTCCACTTT	CASSIVPESPLHF
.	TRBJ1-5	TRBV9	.	TGTGCCAGCACCCAAGGACAGAACGATCAGCCCCAGCATTTT	CASTQGQNDQPQHF
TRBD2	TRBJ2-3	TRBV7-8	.	TGTGCCAGCAGCTTAGAAGGGCCGGGACTAGCGGACACAGATACGCAGTATTTT	CASSLEGPGLADTDTQYF
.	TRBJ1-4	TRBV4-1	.	TGCGCCAGCAGCCGGCAGGCCCTTAATGAAAAACTGTTTTTT	CASSRQALNEKLFF
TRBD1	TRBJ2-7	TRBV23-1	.	TGCGCCAGCGAACCCACGGGACAGGGGGCGGCCGAGCAGTACTTC	CASEPTGQGAAEQYF
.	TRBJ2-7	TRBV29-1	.	TGCAGCGTTGAAATCGTGTCCTCCTACGAGCAGTACTTC	CSVEIVSSYEQYF
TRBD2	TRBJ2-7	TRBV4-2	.	TGTGCCAGCAGCCAAGTAGGCGGGAGGGCCGGGAACGAGCAGTACTTC	CASSQVGGRAGNEQYF
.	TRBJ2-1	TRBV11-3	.	TGTGCCAGCAGTGGAGTCACTCGCGAGCAGTTCTTC	CASSGVTREQFF
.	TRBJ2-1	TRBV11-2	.	TGTGCCAGCAGCTTAGGAGTCACGGTTCATGAGCAGTTCTTC	CASSLGVTVHEQFF
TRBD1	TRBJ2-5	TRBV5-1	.	TGCGCCAGCAGCCCGGACAGGGTTTATCCCGAGGCCCGAGAGACCCAGTACTTC	CASSPDRVYPEARETQYF
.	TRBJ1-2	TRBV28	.	TGTGCCAGCAGTTTGGGCAGTCCCTATGGCTACACCTTC	CASSLGSPYGYTF
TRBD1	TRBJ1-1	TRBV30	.	TGTGCCTGGACGACAGGGACCACTGAAGCTTTCTTT	CAWTTGTTEAFF
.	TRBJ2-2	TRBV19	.	TGTGCCAGCACGGTGGGGGGGACATTGAGCACCGGGGAGCTGTTTTTT	CASTVGGTLSTGELFF